This passage covers 5 T cell receptor beta chains from one sample sequenced in a study of T cell responses to AZD1222 COVID-19 vaccine. Profiled with immunoSEQ multiplex PCR; TCRdb holds only in-frame clones, not every one. Among about 130,000 clones, roughly 88% were seen once, and the ten largest hold roughly 0.98%. The source was peripheral blood, collected 28 days after the second AZD1222 dose. The receptor source for this set is an adult who received the AZD1222 COVID-19 vaccine.

The chain links TRBV2 to TRBJ2-5; 9 bases map to TRBD2. V lost 5 bases, J lost 2 bases, and 6 bases stayed unmatched. Germline V gives CDR1 SNHLY, CDR2 FYNNEI. The CDR3 is 15 amino acids. The CDR3 bases are TGTGCCAGCAGTTCTGTAGCGGGAGCGCAAGAGACCCAGTACTTC. It translates to CASSSVAGAQETQYF.

This rearrangement joins TRBV19 to TRBJ2-1; D is undetermined. This CDR3 is built from 13 residues. Germline CDR1 LNHDA, CDR2 SQIVND (reference sequence). V dropped 3 bases and J dropped 5 bases, with 8 bases sitting between them. The CDR3 reads CASSINRDNEQFF. CDR3 nucleotides: TGTGCCAGTAGTATCAATCGGGACAATGAGCAGTTCTTC.

The chain employs TRBV7-2 and TRBJ2-7, with D unresolved. From germline, CDR1 is SGHTA and CDR2 FQGNSA. CDR3 length: 13 amino acids. Trimming removed 2 bases from V and 5 bases from J, with 10 bases in between. CDR3 amino acids: CASSLMRIDEQYF. In DNA form, the CDR3 reads TGTGCCAGCAGCTTAATGCGAATCGACGAGCAGTACTTC.

This chain connects TRBV7-9 to TRBJ1-1, with D maybe TRBD1 (5 bases). Trimming pared 3 bases from V and 3 bases from J, leaving 5 bases between. The CDR3 has 12 residues. Germline V gene lookup returns CDR1 SEHNR and CDR2 FQNEAQ (reference sequence). In nucleotides, the CDR3 is TGTGCCAGCAGCTTGACAGACACTGAAGCTTTCTTT. The encoded protein is CASSLTDTEAFF.

The V and J genes are TRBV19 and TRBJ1-5, with D unresolved. Germline values: CDR1 LNHDA, CDR2 SQIVND (reference sequence). This CDR3 has 15 residues. V lost 3 bases to trimming and J lost 3 bases, with 12 bases between them. The CDR3 coding sequence is TGTGCCAGTAGTATTGGCAGCCTTTACAATCAGCCCCAGCATTTT. Protein sequence: CASSIGSLYNQPQHF.